This T cell receptor (beta chain) derives from a study of Graves' ophthalmopathy and Graves' hyperthyroidism. The TCR beta CDR3 regions underwent amplification from RNA transcripts. RT-PCR in the first round used HTBI primers; a second-round multiplex PCR followed. TCRdb reprocessed the multiplex PCR reads with MiXCR, giving one entry per CDR3 protein. Of around 670,000 distinct CDR3 sequences in the sample, 40% were seen once. This clonotype was counted at least ten times. Germline V lookup: CDR1 SGHDT, CDR2 YYEEEE. This CDR3 comprises 13 residues. Trimming cost V 3 bases and J 4 bases, with 10 bases left between them.

Material for sequencing was peripheral blood. The chain links TRBV5-6 to TRBJ1-1; D is ambiguous. The receptor was derived from an adult man with Graves' ophthalmopathy. The DNA for the CDR3 is TGTGCCAGCAGCTCCCCTGGGCGCACTGAAGCTTTCTTT. Residues: CASSSPGRTEAFF.